This T cell receptor beta chain was sequenced during a study of graft-versus-host responses after intestinal transplantation. Study-level background: Anti-thymocyte globulin induction, then tacrolimus and steroids for about three years, went to all recipients.

Findings and caveats of the study: Circulating GvH clones peaking coincided with falling HvG clones soon after transplant. Where graft-donor T cell macrochimerism was present, patients had high graft-versus-host to host-versus-graft clonal ratios in allografts.

For this clone: Antigen: not known.

CDR3 size: 17 residues. The germline V and J ends were trimmed by 2 bases and 0 bases, with 14 bases remaining between them. The germline V gene has CDR1 GTSNPN and CDR2 SVGIG (reference sequence). TCRdb keeps only in-frame clones here, not all; method: immunoSEQ multiplex PCR. This sample yields 98,000 or so clones, of which about 83% are seen a single time; approximately 1.5% belongs to the top ten. The genes are TRBV30 and TRBJ2-6; no reliable D call. The source was PBMCs, collected 255 days after intestinal transplant. The TCR comes from a human patient who received an intestinal transplant, so some T cells may come from the graft donor. CDR3 region: CAWSSLVPFSGANVLTF. The DNA of the CDR3 is TGTGCCTGGAGTTCTCTTGTCCCTTTCTCTGGGGCCAACGTCCTGACTTTC.